This T cell receptor beta chain was sequenced during a study of blood T cell repertoires in COVID-19. There are 18 residues in the CDR3. V was clipped by 5 bases and J by 6 bases; unmatched bases: 21. The V gene's germline CDR1 is LNHDA and CDR2 SQIVND (reference sequence). The assay was immunoSEQ multiplex PCR, and TCRdb's table has in-frame clones only and misses some. The sample lists about 50,000 clones; more than 90% were seen once. This clonotype was obtained from a human donor in a cohort sampled during active COVID-19. The material sequenced was peripheral blood. The chain combines TRBV19 with TRBJ2-5; 7 nucleotides line up with TRBD1. The CDR3 is CASSAVQGQGDSWKTQYF. CDR3 bases: TGTGCCAGTAGTGCAGTACAGGGGCAGGGGGATAGTTGGAAGACCCAGTACTTC. Supplemented by reference TRBV19 and TRBJ2-5, the full variable domain reads DGGITQSPKYLFRKEGQNVTLSCEQNLNHDAMYWYRQDPGQGLRLIYYSQIVNDFQKGDIAEGYSVSREKKESFPLTVTSAQKNPTAFYLCASSAVQGQGDSWKTQYFGPGTRLLVL.